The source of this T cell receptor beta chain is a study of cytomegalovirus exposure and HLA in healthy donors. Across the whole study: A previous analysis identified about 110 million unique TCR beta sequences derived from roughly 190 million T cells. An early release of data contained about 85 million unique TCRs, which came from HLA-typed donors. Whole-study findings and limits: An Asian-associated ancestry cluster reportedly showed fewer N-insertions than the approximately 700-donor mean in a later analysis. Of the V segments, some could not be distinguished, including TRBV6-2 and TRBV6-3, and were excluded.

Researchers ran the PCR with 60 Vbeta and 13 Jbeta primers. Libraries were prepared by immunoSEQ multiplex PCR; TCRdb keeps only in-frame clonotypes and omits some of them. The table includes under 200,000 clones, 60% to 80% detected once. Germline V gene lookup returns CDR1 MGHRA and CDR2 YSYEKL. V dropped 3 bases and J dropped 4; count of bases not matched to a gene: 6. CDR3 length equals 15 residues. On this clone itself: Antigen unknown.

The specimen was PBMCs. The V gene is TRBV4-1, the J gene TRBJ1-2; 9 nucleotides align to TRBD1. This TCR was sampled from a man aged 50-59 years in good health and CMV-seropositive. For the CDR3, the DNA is TGCGCCAGCAGCCAGGGACAGGGCAATCTCTATGGCTACACCTTC. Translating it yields CASSQGQGNLYGYTF.